The clone carrying this T cell receptor beta chain was seen ten or more times. Its antigen is not identified. The time point: newly diagnosed GD, antithyroid drugs for less than 3 months. Extracted RNA from PBMCs served as the source of the TCR library. Researchers made TCR beta libraries by using iRepertoire HTBI primers and running Arm-PCR on CDR3 regions. MiXCR was run by TCRdb on the multiplex PCR reads, yielding one entry per CDR3 protein. The sample yields 580,000 or so distinct CDR3 sequences, around 16% seen once. The data stem from a study of regulatory T cells in long-lasting Graves disease. Germline trimming cut 5 bases from V and 10 bases from J; bases unmatched to any gene: 9. The CDR3 covers 14 residues. The study, taken as a whole, reports: Persistent disease exhibited a predilection for TRBV28, TRBJ1-2 and TRBJ2-5.

These data were also reused for a study on T cells in Graves' hyperthyroidism and ophthalmopathy. From that second work: Absent ophthalmopathy progression within 18 months defined stable Graves' hyperthyroidism.

Source: peripheral blood mononuclear cells (PBMCs), taken at new diagnosis, from a patient treated with antithyroid drugs. The source is a man aged 18 to 29 with Graves disease. The chain joins TRBV12-3 or TRBV12-4 to TRBJ2-3; 10 nucleotides line up with TRBD2. CDR3 sequence: CASSRPVSGRAQYF. The CDR3 nucleotides read TGTGCCAGCAGTCGACCAGTAAGCGGGAGGGCGCAGTATTTT.